The rows below give T cell receptor beta chains drawn from one sample of a study of cytomegalovirus exposure and HLA in healthy donors. The method was immunoSEQ multiplex PCR; TCRdb's version includes in-frame clones alone and lacks a portion of them. The sample lists about 120,000 clones; nearly 65% were seen once. What was sequenced was PBMCs. These TCRs come from a middle-aged man in good health and CMV-seropositive. Each CDR3 is given with its conserved first and last residue. The order of the fields is J gene, D gene, clone size, V gene, CDR3 protein, CDR3 DNA. The D gene is left open where the match is weak. A row's size may be missing; if present it is once, few, many or a size class.

>TRBJ2-7|TRBD1|-|TRBV18
CASSPGQGVNEQYF
TGTGCCAGCTCGCCCGGACAGGGAGTCAACGAGCAGTACTTC
>TRBJ2-1|TRBD2|few|TRBV25-1
CASSPGLAVLSSYNEQFF
TGTGCCAGCAGCCCGGGACTAGCGGTTCTGAGCTCCTACAATGAGCAGTTCTTC
>TRBJ2-2|-|-|TRBV7-7
CASSLDPTGAGELFF
TGTGCCAGCAGCTTAGACCCTACGGGGGCCGGGGAGCTGTTTTTT
>TRBJ1-1|TRBD1|few|TRBV2
CASAGTVNTEAFF
TGTGCCAGTGCCGGGACAGTGAACACTGAAGCTTTCTTT
>TRBJ2-2|-|-|TRBV11-1
CASSQHWRDTGELFF
TGTGCCAGCAGCCAGCACTGGAGGGACACCGGGGAGCTGTTTTTT
>TRBJ2-1|TRBD2|once|TRBV30
CAWSGTSGSQDEQFF
TGTGCCTGGAGCGGGACTAGTGGGAGTCAGGATGAGCAGTTCTTC
>TRBJ2-6|TRBD2|few|TRBV7-9
CASSLGGTSGGLRANVLTF
TGTGCCAGCAGCTTAGGAGGGACTAGCGGGGGATTAAGGGCCAACGTCCTGACTTTC
>TRBJ2-7|-|few|TRBV29-1
CSVEKFQGSYEQYF
TGCAGCGTAGAAAAATTTCAGGGATCCTACGAGCAGTACTTC
>TRBJ1-2|TRBD1|-|TRBV14
CASSPGQGNYGYTF
TGTGCCAGCAGCCCAGGACAGGGGAATTATGGCTACACCTTC
>TRBJ2-2|-|-|TRBV6-5
CASSYSAANTGELFF
TGTGCCAGCAGTTACTCGGCAGCGAACACCGGGGAGCTGTTTTTT
>TRBJ2-5|TRBD2|-|TRBV9
CASSVEASGRDTQYF
TGTGCCAGCAGCGTAGAGGCTAGCGGGCGTGATACCCAGTACTTC
>TRBJ1-1|-|-|TRBV27
CASSKSARWEAFF
TGTGCCAGCAGTAAAAGTGCACGGTGGGAAGCTTTCTTT